The rows below give T cell receptor beta chains drawn from one sample of a study of cytomegalovirus exposure and HLA in healthy donors. Clones were sequenced by immunoSEQ multiplex PCR, and TCRdb holds only the in-frame ones, with some missing. The repertoire consists of about 180,000 clones, with around three quarters occurring once and the leading ten covering under 2.5%. Material for sequencing was PBMCs. These receptor sequences come from a woman in her 30s in good health and CMV-seropositive. CDR3s leave out the opening cysteine and the closing phenylalanine or tryptophan. The D gene is left open where the match is weak. The size entry is marked missing in some rows and otherwise reads once, few, many or a size class.

j_gene	abundance	v_gene	d_gene	CDR3aa
TRBJ2-2	NA	TRBV2	TRBD2	ASSSGGPTGELF
TRBJ2-3	NA	TRBV2	TRBD1	ASDRAPQY
TRBJ1-2	NA	TRBV29-1	NA	SAGGGSDYGYT
TRBJ2-7	NA	TRBV28	TRBD1	ASSLQGQGLYEQY
TRBJ2-2	NA	TRBV9	TRBD2	ASSVTGGNTGELF
TRBJ1-5	NA	TRBV4-1	TRBD1	ASSHDRGSQPQH
TRBJ2-5	few	TRBV9	NA	ASSEGGLPQETQY
TRBJ1-1	NA	TRBV13	TRBD1	ASSSDRGRNTEAF
TRBJ2-1	NA	TRBV4-3	NA	ASSQVQGNEQF
TRBJ2-7	NA	TRBV30	TRBD2	AWSGTSGGYEQY
TRBJ1-4	NA	TRBV6-6	TRBD1	ASRQDRGGEKLF
TRBJ2-5	few	TRBV7-2	TRBD2	ASSIAGGETQY
TRBJ1-1	NA	TRBV27	NA	ASSFIQGQTEAF
TRBJ2-7	once	TRBV5-1	TRBD1	ASSPLGQSSYEQY
TRBJ2-7	NA	TRBV7-3	TRBD2	ASSLSSGGVYEQY
TRBJ2-1	NA	TRBV2	NA	ASSGGDGVQF
TRBJ1-2	NA	TRBV6-6	NA	ASSLSVHYT
TRBJ1-6	NA	TRBV19	NA	ASSMWERGSPLH
TRBJ1-4	NA	TRBV28	TRBD1	ASSRGQQREKLF
TRBJ1-2	NA	TRBV2	TRBD1	ASSRQGPGNYGYT
TRBJ1-3	few	TRBV11-2	NA	ASSSYSGNTIY
TRBJ2-7	NA	TRBV4-1	TRBD2	ASSQGLAGGVHEQY
TRBJ1-6	NA	TRBV2	NA	ASTLDPGGNSPLH
TRBJ2-1	NA	TRBV6-1	TRBD2	ASSVWLAGTNEQF
TRBJ1-3	NA	TRBV9	NA	ASSVVTGGNTIY
TRBJ2-2	few	TRBV28	NA	ASREQGAGGELF
TRBJ1-4	NA	TRBV5-1	NA	ASSLAGSAGEKLF
TRBJ2-5	NA	TRBV7-2	NA	ASSLVRGGAETQY
TRBJ2-6	NA	TRBV13	NA	ASSLGRKISGANVLT
TRBJ1-2	NA	TRBV6-1	TRBD1	ASSRQGANYGYT
TRBJ2-5	once	TRBV7-9	NA	ASSSLATETQY
TRBJ1-4	NA	TRBV28	TRBD1	ASRRPSQGRGEKLF
NA	NA	TRBV27	TRBD2	ASSSIRGDEQY
TRBJ1-6	NA	TRBV4-3	NA	ASSQGRTRGSPLH
TRBJ2-6	NA	TRBV28	NA	ASSSPGRGANVLT
TRBJ2-7	few	TRBV4-1	NA	ASSPSTASYEQY
TRBJ2-1	NA	TRBV19	TRBD1	ASSAYRGQQF